Presented here are 21 T cell receptor beta chains from one specimen sequenced in a study of blood T cell repertoires in COVID-19 (dated by TCRdb to 2020 to 2021). Receptor amplification or capture employed the immunoSEQ multiplex PCR assay. Entries here come from immuneACCESS through TCRdb and include only in-frame sequences with V and J called. Some clones fail to appear in such tables; in the studies checked, an unresolved V gene covers under half of the shortfall, and the cause of the remainder is unknown. The sample profile shows 300,000 to 400,000 clones; about 87% of them were found once. The ten most abundant clones make up approximately 8.1% of the sample. Sequenced sample: peripheral blood. These receptors came from a woman aged 45 to 65 who had recovered from COVID-19.

This clone has more than one count but fewer than ten. The chain employs TRBV7-9 and TRBJ2-7, with 8 bases lining up with TRBD2. The CDR3 length is 16 residues. From germline, CDR1 is SEHNR and CDR2 FQNEAQ (reference sequence). Trimming took 5 bases from V and 0 from J; bases not matched to a gene: 9. The CDR3 sequence: CASSQSGGASSYEQYF. In nucleotides, the CDR3 is TGTGCCAGCAGCCAAAGCGGGGGAGCAAGCTCCTACGAGCAGTACTTC.

The gene calls are TRBV10-3 and TRBJ1-1; TRBD1 matches at 8 bases. This CDR3 comprises 15 residues. Germline V gene sequence: CDR1 ENHRY, CDR2 SYGVKD. V was clipped by 3 bases and J by 2 bases; unmatched bases: 5. CDR3 coding DNA: TGTGCCATCAGTGAAAGCAGGGGGCTTAACACTGAAGCTTTCTTT. Amino acids: CAISESRGLNTEAFF.

This sequence joins TRBV10-2 and TRBJ1-1; D gene uncertain. The CDR3 length is 16 residues. V dropped 2 bases and J dropped 0 bases, with 13 bases sitting between them. Germline V gene sequence: CDR1 WSHSY, CDR2 SAAADI. CDR3 amino acids: CASSELPGGLNTEAFF. In DNA form, the CDR3 reads TGCGCCAGCAGTGAGCTCCCTGGAGGGTTGAACACTGAAGCTTTCTTT.

The rearrangement joins TRBV28 to TRBJ1-1, with TRBD1 matching over 8 bases. The junction had 3 bases not matched to a gene; V was cut back by 2 bases and J by 4 bases. CDR3 length: 14 amino acids. Germline CDR1 reads MDHEN; CDR2 reads SYDVKM. The CDR3 DNA reads as TGTGCCAGCAGTTTACCTCAGGGGGCCACTGAAGCTTTCTTT. Translated: CASSLPQGATEAFF.

The V call is TRBV9, the J call TRBJ1-4; 9 nucleotides agree with TRBD1. V was clipped by 4 bases and J by 4 bases; unmatched bases: 5. CDR1 is SGDLS, CDR2 YYNGEE, per germline. The CDR3 length is 15 residues. CDR3 DNA: TGTGCCAGCAGCATTGGGACAGGGCGTAATGAAAAACTGTTTTTT. It yields the protein CASSIGTGRNEKLFF.

V and J are TRBV19 and TRBJ2-3; D ambiguous. This CDR3 has 13 amino acids. The germline V and J ends were trimmed by 0 bases and 5 bases, with 6 bases remaining between them. CDR1 LNHDA and CDR2 SQIVND come from the germline V gene (reference sequence). The CDR3 bases are TGTGCCAGTAGTATAGATACGGGAGATACGCAGTATTTT. Protein sequence: CASSIDTGDTQYF.

The chain joins TRBV7-2 to TRBJ2-5, with a possible D match to TRBD2 (6 bases). The CDR3 is 15 amino acids. Per the germline V gene, CDR1 is SGHTA and CDR2 is FQGNSA. V was pared by 3 bases and J by 5 bases, with 16 bases between. The CDR3 protein is CASSFDSGIGETQYF. The CDR3 DNA reads as TGTGCCAGCAGCTTCGATAGCGGAATCGGGGAGACCCAGTACTTC.

The CDR3 loop reads CASSERTSGSPGELFF. The DNA for the CDR3 is TGTGCCAGCAGTGAAAGGACTAGCGGGAGTCCCGGGGAGCTGTTTTTT. This chain uses TRBV2 with TRBJ2-2; TRBD2 aligns across 13 bases. The V and J ends lost 2 bases and 6 bases, in that order; junction bases with no gene match: 3. The germline gives CDR1 SNHLY, CDR2 FYNNEI. This CDR3 is built from 16 residues.

CDR3 nucleotides: TGCGCCAGCAGCGTCGAAGGGGGCTGGGGCTACAATGAGCAGTTCTTC. It translates to CASSVEGGWGYNEQFF. The V call is TRBV5-1, the J call TRBJ2-1, with TRBD1 identical over 7 bases. The junction had 10 bases not matched to a gene; V was cut back by 4 bases and J by 3 bases. The CDR3 extends over 16 amino acids. CDR1 and CDR2 from the germline V gene are SGHRS and YFSETQ.

This clone was seen a single time. Other nucleotide sequences from this sample produce the same CDR3. The V gene is TRBV19, the J gene TRBJ2-3; perhaps TRBD2 as D (6 bases). CDR1 and CDR2 (germline): LNHDA, SQIVND (reference sequence). This CDR3 contains 13 residues. V was clipped by 7 bases and J by 1 base, with 9 bases between them. The CDR3 sequence: CASTPGGTDTQYF. The DNA for the CDR3 is TGTGCCAGTACGCCGGGGGGCACAGATACGCAGTATTTT.

This chain uses TRBV12-3 or TRBV12-4 with TRBJ1-1; D perhaps matches TRBD1 (6 bases). The CDR3 runs to 11 residues. V lost 6 bases and J lost 9, with 11 bases in between. The CDR3, as DNA: TGTGCCAGCAGACGGACAGCCCAAGCTTTCTTT. This gives the protein CASRRTAQAFF.

The J gene is TRBJ2-7, the V gene TRBV30; tentative D call: TRBD1 (6 bases). Looked up from germline, CDR1 is GTSNPN and CDR2 is SVGIG (reference sequence). Trimming pared 2 bases from V and 0 bases from J, leaving 11 bases between. The CDR3 runs 14 residues. In nucleotides, the CDR3 is TGTGCCTGGAGTCAGGACAGTTTCTCCTACGAGCAGTACTTC. This sequence encodes CAWSQDSFSYEQYF.

CDR3 in DNA: TGTGCTAGAAGTCCCGGGGAGGCGGGGGCCAACGTCCTGACTTTC. Translating it yields CARSPGEAGANVLTF. The rearrangement links TRBV12-5 to TRBJ2-6; D perhaps matches TRBD2 (6 bases). V was pared by 9 bases and J by 4 bases, with 16 bases between. The CDR3 contains 15 residues. Germline V gene sequence: CDR1 LGHNT, CDR2 FRNRAP.

The chain carries TRBV7-2 and TRBJ2-3; TRBD2 matches at 8 bases. V gave up 2 bases and J gave up 3 bases; unmatched junction bases: 10. The CDR3 has 17 amino acids. Germline CDR1 is SGHTA and CDR2 is FQGNSA. CDR3 nucleotide sequence: TGTGCCAGCAGCTTAAGGGTATCCGGGGGGGCGACAGATACGCAGTATTTT. Residues: CASSLRVSGGATDTQYF.

The chain uses TRBV11-1 and TRBJ2-7; D may be TRBD2 (6 bases). Germline V gene data show CDR1 as SGHAT and CDR2 as FQDESV (reference sequence). V was pared by 1 base and J by 2 bases, with 9 bases between. The CDR3 loop spans 14 amino acids. The CDR3 DNA sequence: TGTGCCAGCAGCTTAGTCGGCGGGACCTACGAGCAGTACTTC. Its translation is CASSLVGGTYEQYF.

This chain links TRBV7-3 with TRBJ2-2, with a possible D match to TRBD1 (6 bases). CDR3 size: 17 residues. Trimming removed 6 bases at V and 5 bases at J, with 22 bases between. Germline CDR1 is SGHTA and CDR2 is FQGTGA. The CDR3 nucleotides are TGTGCCAGCAGTTCCGACAGGCTCGGTATACTGACCGGGGAGCTGTTTTTT. Translation: CASSSDRLGILTGELFF.

V gene TRBV5-1 combines with J gene TRBJ2-5; D not certain. Germline V gives CDR1 SGHRS, CDR2 YFSETQ. V lost 5 bases and J lost 5, with 10 bases in between. This CDR3 is built from 12 residues. The CDR3 is CASSTPRETQYF. Written as DNA, the CDR3 is TGCGCCAGCAGTACGCCGCGGGAGACCCAGTACTTC.

The chain carries TRBV9 and TRBJ2-3; 13 bases map to TRBD2. Unmatched junction bases numbered 10, after V lost 1 base and J lost 2 bases. The CDR3 extends over 19 amino acids. Germline V gene lookup returns CDR1 SGDLS and CDR2 YYNGEE. CDR3 loop: CASSVSGGLAGQHTDTQYF. CDR3 in DNA: TGTGCCAGCAGCGTAAGTGGGGGACTAGCGGGACAGCACACAGATACGCAGTATTTT. Combining the CDR3 with reference TRBV9 and TRBJ2-3 gives the whole variable domain DSGVTQTPKHLITATGQRVTLRCSPRSGDLSVYWYQQSLDQGLQFLIQYYNGEERAKGNILERFSAQQFPDLHSELNLSSLELGDSALYFCASSVSGGLAGQHTDTQYFGPGTRLTVL.

V is TRBV18 and J is TRBJ2-7; unclear D gene. Trimming left V 2 bases short and J 5 bases short, with 10 bases between. Germline V CDR1 and CDR2: KGHSH, LQKENI. This CDR3 region has 13 residues. The CDR3 region has the DNA TGTGCCAGCTCACCAATGGCTCCCGACGAGCAGTACTTC. It encodes CASSPMAPDEQYF.

The V gene is TRBV28, the J gene TRBJ2-7; 10 positions match TRBD2. The CDR3 has 16 amino acids. The germline V gene has CDR1 MDHEN and CDR2 SYDVKM. The ends lost 3 bases at V and 5 bases at J; junction bases unmatched: 10. The CDR3 nucleotides read TGTGCCAGCAGTTTTGACAGCGGGGGGGCCCCCCACGAGCAGTACTTC. It translates to CASSFDSGGAPHEQYF. Full variable domain (outside the CDR3, taken from reference TRBV28 and TRBJ2-7): DVKVTQSSRYLVKRTGEKVFLECVQDMDHENMFWYRQDPGLGLRLIYFSYDVKMKEKGDIPEGYSVSREKKERFSLILESASTNQTSMYLCASSFDSGGAPHEQYFGPGTRLTVT.

This clone was counted a single time. V usage is TRBV7-2 and J usage is TRBJ2-7; TRBD1 matches at 7 bases. CDR1 and CDR2 (germline): SGHTA, FQGNSA. This CDR3 has 17 amino acids. The trim removed 2 bases at V and 0 bases at J, leaving 10 bases unmatched. CDR3 in DNA: TGTGCCAGCAGCTTATCGGGGCTGAGGGACAGCTCCTACGAGCAGTACTTC. This translates into CASSLSGLRDSSYEQYF.